The present T cell receptor beta chain was sequenced within a study of OX40 agonist ivuxolimab in advanced cancers. This CDR3 has 15 residues. From germline, CDR1 is SGHDT and CDR2 YYEEEE. Trimming pared 4 bases from V and 10 bases from J, leaving 22 bases between. Here immunoSEQ multiplex PCR was the method, and the copy in TCRdb shows in-frame clones only, minus some. The sample has 65,000 to 80,000 clones; 90% are singletons. The sequence came from an adult with an advanced solid tumor such as melanoma, head and neck, liver or kidney cancer. The material sequenced was CD4+ or CD8+ T cells sorted from blood, taken in a trial of the OX40 agonist ivuxolimab. This chain connects TRBV5-6 to TRBJ2-3; D may be TRBD1 (6 bases). DNA for the CDR3: TGTGCCAGCAGCCCAGGGGCAGGAGACCCCCACGCGCAGTATTTT. Its protein product is CASSPGAGDPHAQYF.